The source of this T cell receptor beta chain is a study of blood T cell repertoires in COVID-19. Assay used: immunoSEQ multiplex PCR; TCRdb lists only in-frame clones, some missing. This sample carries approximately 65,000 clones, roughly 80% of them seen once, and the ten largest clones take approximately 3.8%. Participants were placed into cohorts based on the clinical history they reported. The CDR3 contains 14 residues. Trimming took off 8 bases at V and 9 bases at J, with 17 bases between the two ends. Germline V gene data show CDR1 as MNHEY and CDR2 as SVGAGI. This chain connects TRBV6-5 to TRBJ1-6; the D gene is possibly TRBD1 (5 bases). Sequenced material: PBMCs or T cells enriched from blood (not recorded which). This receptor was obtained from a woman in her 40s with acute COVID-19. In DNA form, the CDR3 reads TGTGCCAGCTCTTCGGGGACTGCTCCTTCACCCCTCCACTTT. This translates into CASSSGTAPSPLHF.